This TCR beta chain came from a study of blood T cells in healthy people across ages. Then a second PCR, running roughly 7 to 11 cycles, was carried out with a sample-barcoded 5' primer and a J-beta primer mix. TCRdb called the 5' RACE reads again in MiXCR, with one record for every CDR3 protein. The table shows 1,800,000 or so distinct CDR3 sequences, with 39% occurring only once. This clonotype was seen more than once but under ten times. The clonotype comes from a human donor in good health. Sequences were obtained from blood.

For the CDR3, the DNA is TGTGCCAGCAGTGTGTTGCAGGGGGGTAACAATGAGCAGTTCTTC. Amino acid sequence: CASSVLQGGNNEQFF. The rearrangement joins TRBV2 to TRBJ2-1; D perhaps matches TRBD1 (7 bases). Germline-derived CDR1 and CDR2 are SNHLY and FYNNEI. V lost 4 bases and J 5 bases, leaving 15 bases between the germline ends. The CDR3 sequence is 15 residues long.